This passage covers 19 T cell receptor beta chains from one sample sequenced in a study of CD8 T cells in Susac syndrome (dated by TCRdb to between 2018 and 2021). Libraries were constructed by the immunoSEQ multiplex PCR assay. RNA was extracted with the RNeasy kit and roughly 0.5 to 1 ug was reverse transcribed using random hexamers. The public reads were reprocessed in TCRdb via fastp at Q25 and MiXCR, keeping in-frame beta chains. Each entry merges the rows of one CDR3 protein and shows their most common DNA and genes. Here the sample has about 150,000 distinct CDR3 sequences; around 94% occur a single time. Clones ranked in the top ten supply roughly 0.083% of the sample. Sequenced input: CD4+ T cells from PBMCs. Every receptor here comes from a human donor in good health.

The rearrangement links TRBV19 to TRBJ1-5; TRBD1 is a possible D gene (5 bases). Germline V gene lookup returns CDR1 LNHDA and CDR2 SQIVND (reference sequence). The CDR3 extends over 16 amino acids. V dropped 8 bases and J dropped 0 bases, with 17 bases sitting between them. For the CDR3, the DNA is TGTGCCAGTGTCTTAGACAGTGTTTATAGCAATCAGCCCCAGCATTTT. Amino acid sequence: CASVLDSVYSNQPQHF.

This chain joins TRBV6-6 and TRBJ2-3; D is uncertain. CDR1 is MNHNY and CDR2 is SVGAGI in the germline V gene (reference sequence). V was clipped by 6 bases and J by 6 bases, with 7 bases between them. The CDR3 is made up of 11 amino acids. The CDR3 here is CASRGLDTQYF. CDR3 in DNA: TGTGCCAGCAGGGGCTTGGATACGCAGTATTTT.

The CDR3 nucleotides read TGCAGTGCTAGGCAGGCCTCTGGAAACACCATATATTTT. Translated, it gives CSARQASGNTIYF. The chain uses TRBV20-1 and TRBJ1-3; D is uncertain. CDR3 length: 13 amino acids. The ends were cut back, 3 bases at V and 0 bases at J, with 6 bases in the middle. Germline V gene sequence: CDR1 DFQATT, CDR2 SNEGSKA (reference sequence).

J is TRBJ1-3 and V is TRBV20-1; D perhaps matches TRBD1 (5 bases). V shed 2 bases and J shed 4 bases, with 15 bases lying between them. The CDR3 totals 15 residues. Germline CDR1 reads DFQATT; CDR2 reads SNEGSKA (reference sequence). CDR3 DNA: TGCAGTGCTAGACCATGGGGGACCCGGGGAAACACCATATATTTT. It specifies CSARPWGTRGNTIYF.

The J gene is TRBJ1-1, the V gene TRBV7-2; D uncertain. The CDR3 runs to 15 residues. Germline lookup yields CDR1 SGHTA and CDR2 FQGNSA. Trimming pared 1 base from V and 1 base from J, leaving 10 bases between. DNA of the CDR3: TGTGCCAGCAGCTTAGAGAGGTGGGGGAACACTGAAGCTTTCTTT. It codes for CASSLERWGNTEAFF.

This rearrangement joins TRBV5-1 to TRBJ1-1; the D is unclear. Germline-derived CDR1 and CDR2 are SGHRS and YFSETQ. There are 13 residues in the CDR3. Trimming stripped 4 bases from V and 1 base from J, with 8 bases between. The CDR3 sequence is CASSTTGNTEAFF. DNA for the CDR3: TGCGCCAGCAGCACGACGGGGAACACTGAAGCTTTCTTT.

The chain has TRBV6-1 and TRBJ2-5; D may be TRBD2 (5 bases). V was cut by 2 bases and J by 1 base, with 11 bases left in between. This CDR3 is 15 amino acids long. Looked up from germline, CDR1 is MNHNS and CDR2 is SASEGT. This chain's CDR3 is CASSERRIIQETQYF. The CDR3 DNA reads TGTGCCAGCAGTGAAAGGAGGATTATCCAAGAGACCCAGTACTTC.

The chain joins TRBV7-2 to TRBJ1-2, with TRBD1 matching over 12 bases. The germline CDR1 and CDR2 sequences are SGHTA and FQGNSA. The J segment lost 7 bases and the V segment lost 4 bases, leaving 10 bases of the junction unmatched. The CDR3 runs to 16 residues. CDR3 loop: CASSSSPGQGARGYTF. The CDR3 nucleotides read TGTGCCAGCAGCTCGTCACCGGGACAGGGGGCACGTGGCTACACCTTC. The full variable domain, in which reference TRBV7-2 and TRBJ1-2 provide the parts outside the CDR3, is GAGVSQSPSNKVTEKGKDVELRCDPISGHTALYWYRQSLGQGLEFLIYFQGNSAPDKSGLPSDRFSAERTGGSVSTLTIQRTQQEDSAVYLCASSSSPGQGARGYTFGSGTRLTVV.

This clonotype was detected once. CDR3 residues: CASSPGTSGRLRETQYF. CDR3 nucleotide sequence: TGTGCCAGCAGCCCCGGGACTAGCGGGAGATTACGAGAGACCCAGTACTTC. The chain uses TRBV3-1 and TRBJ2-5; 14 bases are a match to TRBD2. The CDR3 has 17 residues. V lost 4 bases to trimming and J lost 4 bases; unmatched junction nucleotides: 8. CDR1 and CDR2 (germline): LGHDT, YNNKEL (reference sequence).

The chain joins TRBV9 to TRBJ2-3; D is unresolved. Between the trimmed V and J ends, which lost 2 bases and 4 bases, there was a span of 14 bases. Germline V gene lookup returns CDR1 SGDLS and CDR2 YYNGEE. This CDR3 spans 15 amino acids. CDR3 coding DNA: TGTGCCAGCAGCGTTCTGGCGAAAAGTCCAGATACGCAGTATTTT. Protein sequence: CASSVLAKSPDTQYF.

Here the CDR3 reads CASSLAAYGDNEQFF. The CDR3 DNA sequence: TGTGCCAGCAGCTTAGCCGCGTATGGGGACAATGAGCAGTTCTTC. V and J are TRBV7-6 and TRBJ2-1; D uncertain. The ends were cut back, 0 bases at V and 5 bases at J, with 11 bases in the middle. The CDR3 covers 15 residues. CDR1 is SGHVS and CDR2 is FNYEAQ in the germline V gene.

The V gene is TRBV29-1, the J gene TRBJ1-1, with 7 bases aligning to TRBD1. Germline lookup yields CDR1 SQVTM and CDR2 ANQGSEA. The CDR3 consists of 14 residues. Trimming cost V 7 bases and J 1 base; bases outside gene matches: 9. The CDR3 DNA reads TGCAGCGCGGTGACGGGACAGCCGAACACTGAAGCTTTCTTT. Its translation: CSAVTGQPNTEAFF. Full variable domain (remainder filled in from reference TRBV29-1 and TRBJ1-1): SAVISQKPSRDICQRGTSLTIQCQVDSQVTMMFWYRQQPGQSLTLIATANQGSEATYESGFVIDKFPISRPNLTFSTLTVSNMSPEDSSIYLCSAVTGQPNTEAFFGQGTRLTVV.

CDR3 in DNA: TGCGCCAGCAGCTTGCTAGCGGGAGGGGAGCAGTTCTTC. This codes for CASSLLAGGEQFF. The rearrangement joins TRBV5-1 to TRBJ2-1, with 12 bases identical to TRBD2. The CDR3 extends over 13 amino acids. Per germline, CDR1 SGHRS and CDR2 YFSETQ. V lost 1 base to trimming and J lost 10 bases; unmatched junction nucleotides: 0. Supplemented by reference TRBV5-1 and TRBJ2-1, the full variable domain reads KAGVTQTPRYLIKTRGQQVTLSCSPISGHRSVSWYQQTPGQGLQFLFEYFSETQRNKGNFPGRFSGRQFSNSRSEMNVSTLELGDSALYLCASSLLAGGEQFFGPGTRLTVL.

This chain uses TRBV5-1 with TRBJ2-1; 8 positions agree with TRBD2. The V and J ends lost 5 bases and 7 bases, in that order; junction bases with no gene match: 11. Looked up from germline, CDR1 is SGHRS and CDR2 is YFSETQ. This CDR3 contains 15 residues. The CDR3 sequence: CASSSGTRPLNEQFF. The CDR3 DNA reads TGCGCCAGCAGTTCCGGGACTAGGCCTTTGAATGAGCAGTTCTTC. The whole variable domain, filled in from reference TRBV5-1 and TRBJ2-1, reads KAGVTQTPRYLIKTRGQQVTLSCSPISGHRSVSWYQQTPGQGLQFLFEYFSETQRNKGNFPGRFSGRQFSNSRSEMNVSTLELGDSALYLCASSSGTRPLNEQFFGPGTRLTVL.

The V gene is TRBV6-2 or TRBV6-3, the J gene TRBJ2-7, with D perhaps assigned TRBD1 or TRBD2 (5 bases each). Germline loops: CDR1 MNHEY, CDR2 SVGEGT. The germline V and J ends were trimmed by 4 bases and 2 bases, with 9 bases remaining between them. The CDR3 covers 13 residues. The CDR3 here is CASSWDLAYEQYF. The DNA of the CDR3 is TGTGCCAGCAGTTGGGACCTCGCCTACGAGCAGTACTTC.

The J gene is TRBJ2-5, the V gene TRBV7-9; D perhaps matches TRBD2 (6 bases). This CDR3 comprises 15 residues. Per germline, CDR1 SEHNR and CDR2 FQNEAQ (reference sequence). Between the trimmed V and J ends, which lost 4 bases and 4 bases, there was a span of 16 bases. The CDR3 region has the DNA TGTGCCAGCAGCTCCCTACCGGGGGAGGTAGAGACCCAGTACTTC. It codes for CASSSLPGEVETQYF.

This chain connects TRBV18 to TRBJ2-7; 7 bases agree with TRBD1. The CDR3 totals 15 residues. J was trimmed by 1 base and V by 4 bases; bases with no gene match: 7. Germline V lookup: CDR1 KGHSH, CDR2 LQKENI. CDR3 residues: CASSRKGAPSYEQYF. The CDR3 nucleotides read TGTGCCAGCTCACGAAAGGGGGCCCCTTCCTACGAGCAGTACTTC.

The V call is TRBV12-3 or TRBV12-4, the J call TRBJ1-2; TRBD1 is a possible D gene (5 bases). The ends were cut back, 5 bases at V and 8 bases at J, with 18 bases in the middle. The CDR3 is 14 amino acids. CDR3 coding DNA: TGTGCCAGCAGTACCGGGACGGGTGTTTACGGCTACACCTTC. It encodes CASSTGTGVYGYTF.

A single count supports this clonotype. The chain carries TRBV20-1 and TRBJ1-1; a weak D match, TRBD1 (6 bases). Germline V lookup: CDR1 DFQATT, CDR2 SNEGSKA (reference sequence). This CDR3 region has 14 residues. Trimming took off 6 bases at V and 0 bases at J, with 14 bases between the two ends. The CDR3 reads CSALRGGMNTEAFF. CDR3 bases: TGCAGTGCCCTTAGGGGGGGCATGAACACTGAAGCTTTCTTT.